This is a list of T cell receptor beta chains from one sample in a study of T-cell memory formation after mild COVID-19. TCRdb ran MiXCR on the 5' RACE reads and lists one entry per CDR3 protein. The sample yields fewer than 400,000 distinct CDR3 sequences, approximately 15% seen once. Sequencing input: PBMCs or a T cell subset sorted from them (not recorded which). These receptors all stem from a man between 18 and 35 years old who had mild COVID-19 (a few samples of this study predate the infection). Cell type and time point are not known. The CDR3 runs from the conserved cysteine through the conserved F or W. Fields, in order: V gene, D gene, clone size, J gene, CDR3 DNA, CDR3 protein. A D gene is named only where the DNA matches it firmly. Expanded clones get a size class; other rows say once, few or many, or leave the size out.

TRBV20-1	TRBD2	many	TRBJ2-1	TGCAGTGCTAGAGATGGAGCGGGGGCCTACAATGAGCAGTTCTTC	CSARDGAGAYNEQFF
TRBV2	.	.	TRBJ2-3	TGTGCCAGCAGTGAGCAGCCCACAGATACGCAGTATTTT	CASSEQPTDTQYF
TRBV5-1	.	.	TRBJ1-6	TGCGCCAGCAACCAGGGGCAGTATAATTCACCCCTCCACTTT	CASNQGQYNSPLHF
TRBV6-6	.	few	TRBJ2-1	TGTGCCAGCAGTTCCGGGACGACAGGACGGGAGCAGTTCTTC	CASSSGTTGREQFF
TRBV5-1	.	few	TRBJ1-1	TGCGCCAGCAGCTTGGCCCTGGGAAGTAACACTGAAGCTTTCTTT	CASSLALGSNTEAFF
TRBV30	.	.	TRBJ2-7	TGTGCCTGGAGTGGTCTAAGGATCTACGAGCAGTACTTC	CAWSGLRIYEQYF
TRBV12-3/TRBV12-4	.	.	TRBJ1-3	TGTGCCAGCAGTTTTCCCGACTCTGGAAACACCATATATTTT	CASSFPDSGNTIYF
TRBV5-1	TRBD1	few	TRBJ2-6	TGCGCCACCGCCCAGGGGGCTGGGGCCAACGTCCTGACTTTC	CATAQGAGANVLTF
TRBV29-1	.	many	TRBJ2-5	TGCAGCGGTACGGTGACCAGGCATCTCGAGACCCAGTACTTC	CSGTVTRHLETQYF
TRBV7-2	TRBD2	.	TRBJ2-3	TGTGCCAGCAGCAACGGGGGGGCGTCGGGAGATACGCAGTATTTT	CASSNGGASGDTQYF
TRBV27	TRBD2	.	TRBJ2-7	TGTCCCGATAACGGGGGGGACTACGAGCAGTACTTC	CPDNGGDYEQYF
TRBV7-9	TRBD1	.	TRBJ2-1	TGTGCCAGCAGCTCCTCAGGGGGCTCCTTTCGGAATGAGCAGTTCTTC	CASSSSGGSFRNEQFF
TRBV5-1	TRBD1	.	TRBJ2-5	TGCGCCGGAGGACAGGGGCCCCAAGAGACCCAGTACTTC	CAGGQGPQETQYF
TRBV11-2	TRBD1	.	TRBJ2-7	TGTGCCAGCAGCTTAAACCCCGAGGAACAGGGGCGGACCTACGAGCAGTACTTC	CASSLNPEEQGRTYEQYF
TRBV29-1	.	.	TRBJ2-5	TGCAGCGCGGAGATAGCCGCTCGGGGAGAGACCCAGTACTTC	CSAEIAARGETQYF
TRBV5-1	.	.	TRBJ2-1	TGCGCCAGCAGCTTGGTTGGCTGGGATGAGCAGTTCTTC	CASSLVGWDEQFF
TRBV3-1	.	few	TRBJ2-3	TGTGCCAGCAGCTCCGGGGGGCAGGGGGCGTTTTCAGATACGCAGTATTTT	CASSSGGQGAFSDTQYF
TRBV5-1	.	many	TRBJ1-5	TGCGCCAGCAGGGTCAGTAGCAATCAGCCCCAGCATTTT	CASRVSSNQPQHF
TRBV5-1	.	few	TRBJ2-3	TGCGCCAGCAGCTCCTCCCGAGATACGCAGTATTTT	CASSSSRDTQYF
TRBV6-5	.	few	TRBJ1-5	TGTGCCAGCATGTGGGGGCCAGGACAGCCCCAGCATTTT	CASMWGPGQPQHF
TRBV5-1	.	many	TRBJ2-3	TGCGCCAGCAGCTTGGTCTACCATAGCACAGATACGCAGTATTTT	CASSLVYHSTDTQYF
TRBV5-1	.	few	TRBJ2-1	TGCGCCAGCAGCTTGGCCGAGGGCCACAATGAGCAGTTCTTC	CASSLAEGHNEQFF
TRBV5-1	.	.	TRBJ2-3	TGCGCCAGCAGCTTCACGGGAAGCGGCACAGATACGCAGTATTTT	CASSFTGSGTDTQYF
TRBV28	TRBD1	.	TRBJ2-1	TGTGCCAGCAGTTTTTCGGGACAGGGTGCCAATGAGCAGTTCTTC	CASSFSGQGANEQFF
TRBV12-3/TRBV12-4	.	many	TRBJ2-1	TGTGCCAGCAGCTTATCTTATGAGCAGTTCTTC	CASSLSYEQFF
TRBV5-6	.	.	TRBJ2-5	TGTGCCAGCAGCGCGGGACAGTACCAAGAGACCCAGTACTTC	CASSAGQYQETQYF
TRBV20-1	.	.	TRBJ2-5	TGCAGTGCTAGAGTTCCGCGCTCCCAAGAGACCCAGTACTTC	CSARVPRSQETQYF
TRBV27	TRBD2	many	TRBJ2-5	TGTGCCAGCAGTTTGCGCCCGGGAGGCCAAGAGACCCAGTACTTC	CASSLRPGGQETQYF
TRBV6-2/TRBV6-3	.	.	TRBJ1-1	TGTGCCAGCAGTCGACCTACCAGGGGCACTGAAGCTTTCTTT	CASSRPTRGTEAFF